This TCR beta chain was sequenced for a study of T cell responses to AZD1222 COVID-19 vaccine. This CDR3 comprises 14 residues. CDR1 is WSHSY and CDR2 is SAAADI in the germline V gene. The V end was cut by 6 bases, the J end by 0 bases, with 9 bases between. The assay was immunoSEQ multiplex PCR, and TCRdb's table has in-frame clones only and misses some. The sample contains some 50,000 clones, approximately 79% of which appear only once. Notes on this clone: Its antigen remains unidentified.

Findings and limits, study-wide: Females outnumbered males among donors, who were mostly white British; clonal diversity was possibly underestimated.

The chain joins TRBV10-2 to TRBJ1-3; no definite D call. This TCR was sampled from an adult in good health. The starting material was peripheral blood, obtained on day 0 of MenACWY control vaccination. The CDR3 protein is CASSQVRSGNTIYF. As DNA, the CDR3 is TGCGCCAGCAGCCAGGTCCGCTCTGGAAACACCATATATTTT.